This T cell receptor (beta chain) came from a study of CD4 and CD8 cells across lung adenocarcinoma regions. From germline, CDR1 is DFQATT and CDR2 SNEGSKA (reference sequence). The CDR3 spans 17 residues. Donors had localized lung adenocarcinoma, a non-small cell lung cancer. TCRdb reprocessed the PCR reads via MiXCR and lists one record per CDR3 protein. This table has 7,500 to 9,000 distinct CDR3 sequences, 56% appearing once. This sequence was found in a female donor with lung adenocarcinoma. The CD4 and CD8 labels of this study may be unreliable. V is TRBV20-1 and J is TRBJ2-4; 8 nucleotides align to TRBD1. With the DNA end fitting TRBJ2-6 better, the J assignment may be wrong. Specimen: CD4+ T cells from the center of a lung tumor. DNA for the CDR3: TGCAGTGCTAGTCAGGGGGCGCCTTTTCCTGGGGCCAACGTCCTGACTTTC. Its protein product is CSASQGAPFPGANVLTF.